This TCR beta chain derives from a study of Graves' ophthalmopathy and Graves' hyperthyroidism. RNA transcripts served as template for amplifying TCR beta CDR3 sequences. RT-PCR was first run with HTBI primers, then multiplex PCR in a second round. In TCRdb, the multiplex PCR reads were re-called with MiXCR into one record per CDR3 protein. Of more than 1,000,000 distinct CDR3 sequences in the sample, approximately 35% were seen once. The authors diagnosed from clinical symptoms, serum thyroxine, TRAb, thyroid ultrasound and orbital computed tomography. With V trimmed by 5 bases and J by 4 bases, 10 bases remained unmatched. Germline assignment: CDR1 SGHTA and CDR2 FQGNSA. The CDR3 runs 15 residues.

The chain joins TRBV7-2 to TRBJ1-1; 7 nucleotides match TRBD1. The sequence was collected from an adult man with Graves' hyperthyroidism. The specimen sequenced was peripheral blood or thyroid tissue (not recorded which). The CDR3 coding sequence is TGTGCCAGCAGCGCTACCCAGGGGGGAGGCACTGAAGCTTTCTTT. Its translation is CASSATQGGGTEAFF.